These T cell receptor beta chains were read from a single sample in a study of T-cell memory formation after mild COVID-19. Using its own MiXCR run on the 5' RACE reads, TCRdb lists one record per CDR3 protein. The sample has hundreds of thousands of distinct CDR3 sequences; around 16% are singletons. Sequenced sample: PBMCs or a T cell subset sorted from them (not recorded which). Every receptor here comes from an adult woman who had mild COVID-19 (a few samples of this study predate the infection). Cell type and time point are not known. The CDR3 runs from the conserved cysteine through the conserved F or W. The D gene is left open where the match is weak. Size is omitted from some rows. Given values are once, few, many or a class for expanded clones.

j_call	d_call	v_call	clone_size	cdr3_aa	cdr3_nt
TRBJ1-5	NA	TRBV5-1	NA	CASSLSTGTGQPQHF	TGCGCCAGCAGCTTGTCCACAGGGACGGGTCAGCCCCAGCATTTT
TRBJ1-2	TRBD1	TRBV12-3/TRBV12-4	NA	CASSEQGTGGSGYTF	TGTGCCAGCAGTGAACAGGGTACAGGGGGCTCTGGCTACACCTTC
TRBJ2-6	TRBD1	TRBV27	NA	CASTNRGPGANVLTF	TGTGCCAGCACCAACAGGGGCCCTGGGGCCAACGTCCTGACTTTC
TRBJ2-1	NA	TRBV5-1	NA	CASSADTYNEQFF	TGCGCCAGCAGCGCGGACACTTACAATGAGCAGTTCTTC
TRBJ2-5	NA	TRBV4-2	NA	CASSPLLGQETQYF	TGTGCCAGCAGCCCGCTGTTGGGGCAGGAGACCCAGTACTTC
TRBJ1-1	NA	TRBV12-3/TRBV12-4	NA	CASSRDGGTEAFF	TGTGCCAGCAGTCGCGACGGGGGCACTGAAGCTTTCTTT
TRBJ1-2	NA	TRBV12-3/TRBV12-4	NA	CASSFTFNYGYTF	TGTGCCAGCAGTTTTACGTTTAACTATGGCTACACCTTC
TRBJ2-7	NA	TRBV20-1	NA	CSAAGQSLYEQYF	TGCAGTGCCGCGGGACAGTCCCTTTACGAGCAGTACTTC
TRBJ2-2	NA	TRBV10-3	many	CAIKDTGELFF	TGTGCCATCAAGGACACCGGGGAGCTGTTTTTT
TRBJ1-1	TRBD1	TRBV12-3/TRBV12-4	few	CASSTSGTGWNTEAFF	TGTGCCAGCAGTACCTCGGGGACAGGGTGGAACACTGAAGCTTTCTTT
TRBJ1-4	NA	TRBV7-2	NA	CASSLQPTNEKLFF	TGTGCCAGCAGCTTACAACCAACTAATGAAAAACTGTTTTTT